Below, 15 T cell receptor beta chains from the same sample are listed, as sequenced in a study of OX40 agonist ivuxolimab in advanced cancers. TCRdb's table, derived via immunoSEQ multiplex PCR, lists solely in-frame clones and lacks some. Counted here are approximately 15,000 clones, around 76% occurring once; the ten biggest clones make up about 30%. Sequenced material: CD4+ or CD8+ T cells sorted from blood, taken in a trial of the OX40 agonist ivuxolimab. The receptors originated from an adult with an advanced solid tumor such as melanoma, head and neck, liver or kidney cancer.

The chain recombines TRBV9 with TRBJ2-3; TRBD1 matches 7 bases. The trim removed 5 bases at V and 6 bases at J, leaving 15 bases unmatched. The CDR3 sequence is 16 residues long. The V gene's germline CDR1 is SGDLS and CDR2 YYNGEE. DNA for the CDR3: TGTGCCAGCAGAGAAGCGACAGGGCCCGTGAGGGATACGCAGTATTTT. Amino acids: CASREATGPVRDTQYF.

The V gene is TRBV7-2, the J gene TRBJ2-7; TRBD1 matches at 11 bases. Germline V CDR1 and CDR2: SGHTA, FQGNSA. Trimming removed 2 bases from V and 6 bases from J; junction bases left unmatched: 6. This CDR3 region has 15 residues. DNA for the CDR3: TGTGCCAGCAGCTTACTGGTAGGGACAGGGGGCGAGCAGTACTTC. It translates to CASSLLVGTGGEQYF.

In DNA, the CDR3 is TGTGCCAGTAGCACCGTTGGTTATAGCAATCAGCCCCAGCATTTT. This gives the protein CASSTVGYSNQPQHF. The chain joins TRBV19 to TRBJ1-5; D unresolved. Germline V lookup: CDR1 LNHDA, CDR2 SQIVND (reference sequence). The CDR3 is made up of 15 amino acids. Trimming removed 6 bases at V and 0 bases at J, with 12 bases between.

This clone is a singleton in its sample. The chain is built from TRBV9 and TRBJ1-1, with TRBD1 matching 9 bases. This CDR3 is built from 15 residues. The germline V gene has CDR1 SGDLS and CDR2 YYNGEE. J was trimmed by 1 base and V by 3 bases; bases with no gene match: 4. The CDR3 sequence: CASSAEGQGNTEAFF. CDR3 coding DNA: TGTGCCAGCAGCGCGGAGGGACAGGGGAACACTGAAGCTTTCTTT. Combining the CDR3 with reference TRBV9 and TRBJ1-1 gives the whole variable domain DSGVTQTPKHLITATGQRVTLRCSPRSGDLSVYWYQQSLDQGLQFLIQYYNGEERAKGNILERFSAQQFPDLHSELNLSSLELGDSALYFCASSAEGQGNTEAFFGQGTRLTVV.

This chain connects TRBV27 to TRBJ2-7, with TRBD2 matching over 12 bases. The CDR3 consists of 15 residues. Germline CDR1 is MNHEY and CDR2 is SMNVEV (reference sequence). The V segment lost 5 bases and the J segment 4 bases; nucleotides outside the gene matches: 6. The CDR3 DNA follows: TGTGCCAGCAGTCTATTCGGGACTAGCGGGTACGAGCAGTACTTC. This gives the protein CASSLFGTSGYEQYF.

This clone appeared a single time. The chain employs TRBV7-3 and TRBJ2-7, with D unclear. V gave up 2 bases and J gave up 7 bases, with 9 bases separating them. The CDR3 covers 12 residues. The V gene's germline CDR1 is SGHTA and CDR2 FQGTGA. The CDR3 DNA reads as TGTGCCAGCAGCTTAGACTCCTTAGAGCAGTACTTC. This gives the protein CASSLDSLEQYF.

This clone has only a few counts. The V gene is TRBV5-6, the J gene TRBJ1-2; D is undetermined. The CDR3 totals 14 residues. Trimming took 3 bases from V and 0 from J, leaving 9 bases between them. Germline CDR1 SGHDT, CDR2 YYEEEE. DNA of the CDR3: TGTGCCAGCAGCTCTTTCGGGGCTAACTATGGCTACACCTTC. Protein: CASSSFGANYGYTF.

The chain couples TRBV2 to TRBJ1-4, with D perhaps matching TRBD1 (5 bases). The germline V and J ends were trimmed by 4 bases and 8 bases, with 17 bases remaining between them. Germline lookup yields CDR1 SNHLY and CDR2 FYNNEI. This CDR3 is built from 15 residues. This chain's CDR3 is CASSGIAQGGEKLFF. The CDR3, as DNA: TGTGCCAGCAGTGGCATCGCGCAGGGAGGGGAAAAACTGTTTTTT.

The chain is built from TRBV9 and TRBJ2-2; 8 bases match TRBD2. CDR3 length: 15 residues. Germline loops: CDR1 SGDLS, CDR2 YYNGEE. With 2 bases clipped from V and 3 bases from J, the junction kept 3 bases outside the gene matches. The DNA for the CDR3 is TGTGCCAGCAGCGTCGGCGGGAGGTACACCGGGGAGCTGTTTTTT. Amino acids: CASSVGGRYTGELFF.

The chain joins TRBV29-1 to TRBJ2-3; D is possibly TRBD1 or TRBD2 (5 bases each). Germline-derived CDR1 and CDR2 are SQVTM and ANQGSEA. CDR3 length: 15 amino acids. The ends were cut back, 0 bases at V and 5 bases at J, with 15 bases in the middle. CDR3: CSVEDPRGLIDTQYF. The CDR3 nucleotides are TGCAGCGTTGAAGATCCGAGGGGCTTGATAGATACGCAGTATTTT.

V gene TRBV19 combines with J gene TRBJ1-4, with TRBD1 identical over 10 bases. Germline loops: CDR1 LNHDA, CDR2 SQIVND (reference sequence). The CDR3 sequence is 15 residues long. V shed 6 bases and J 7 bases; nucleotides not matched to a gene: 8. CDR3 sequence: CASRYGQGGGEKLFF. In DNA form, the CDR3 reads TGTGCCAGTAGATACGGACAGGGGGGAGGTGAAAAACTGTTTTTT.

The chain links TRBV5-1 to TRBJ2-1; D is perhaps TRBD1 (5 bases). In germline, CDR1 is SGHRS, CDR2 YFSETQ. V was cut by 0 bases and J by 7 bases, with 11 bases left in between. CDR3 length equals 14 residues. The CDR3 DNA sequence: TGCGCCAGCAGCTTGGGACAGCTAGGAAATGAGCAGTTCTTC. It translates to CASSLGQLGNEQFF.

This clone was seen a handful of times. The CDR3 sequence is CASSLRGAGELFF. In DNA form, the CDR3 reads TGTGCCAGCAGTTTAAGGGGGGCCGGGGAGCTGTTTTTT. V and J are TRBV28 and TRBJ2-2; D tentatively reads TRBD1 or TRBD2 (6 bases each). This CDR3 comprises 13 residues. Germline lookup yields CDR1 MDHEN and CDR2 SYDVKM. Trimming took off 2 bases at V and 6 bases at J, with 7 bases between the two ends.

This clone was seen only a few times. The CDR3 protein is CASRALLGGAQPQHF. The CDR3 nucleotides are TGTGCCAGTCGGGCCTTACTAGGGGGGGCTCAGCCCCAGCATTTT. The rearrangement links TRBV19 to TRBJ1-5; D is perhaps TRBD1 (6 bases). CDR3 length equals 15 residues. Trimming stripped 8 bases from V and 6 bases from J, with 20 bases between. Germline V gene sequence: CDR1 LNHDA, CDR2 SQIVND (reference sequence).

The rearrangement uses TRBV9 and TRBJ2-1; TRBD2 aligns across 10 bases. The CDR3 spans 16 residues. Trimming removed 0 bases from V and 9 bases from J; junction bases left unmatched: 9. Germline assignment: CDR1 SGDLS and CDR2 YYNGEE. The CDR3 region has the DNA TGTGCCAGCAGCGTAGATAGCGGGAGGCCCAATGCTGAGCAGTTCTTC. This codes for CASSVDSGRPNAEQFF. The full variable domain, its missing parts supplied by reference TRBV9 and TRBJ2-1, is DSGVTQTPKHLITATGQRVTLRCSPRSGDLSVYWYQQSLDQGLQFLIQYYNGEERAKGNILERFSAQQFPDLHSELNLSSLELGDSALYFCASSVDSGRPNAEQFFGPGTRLTVL.